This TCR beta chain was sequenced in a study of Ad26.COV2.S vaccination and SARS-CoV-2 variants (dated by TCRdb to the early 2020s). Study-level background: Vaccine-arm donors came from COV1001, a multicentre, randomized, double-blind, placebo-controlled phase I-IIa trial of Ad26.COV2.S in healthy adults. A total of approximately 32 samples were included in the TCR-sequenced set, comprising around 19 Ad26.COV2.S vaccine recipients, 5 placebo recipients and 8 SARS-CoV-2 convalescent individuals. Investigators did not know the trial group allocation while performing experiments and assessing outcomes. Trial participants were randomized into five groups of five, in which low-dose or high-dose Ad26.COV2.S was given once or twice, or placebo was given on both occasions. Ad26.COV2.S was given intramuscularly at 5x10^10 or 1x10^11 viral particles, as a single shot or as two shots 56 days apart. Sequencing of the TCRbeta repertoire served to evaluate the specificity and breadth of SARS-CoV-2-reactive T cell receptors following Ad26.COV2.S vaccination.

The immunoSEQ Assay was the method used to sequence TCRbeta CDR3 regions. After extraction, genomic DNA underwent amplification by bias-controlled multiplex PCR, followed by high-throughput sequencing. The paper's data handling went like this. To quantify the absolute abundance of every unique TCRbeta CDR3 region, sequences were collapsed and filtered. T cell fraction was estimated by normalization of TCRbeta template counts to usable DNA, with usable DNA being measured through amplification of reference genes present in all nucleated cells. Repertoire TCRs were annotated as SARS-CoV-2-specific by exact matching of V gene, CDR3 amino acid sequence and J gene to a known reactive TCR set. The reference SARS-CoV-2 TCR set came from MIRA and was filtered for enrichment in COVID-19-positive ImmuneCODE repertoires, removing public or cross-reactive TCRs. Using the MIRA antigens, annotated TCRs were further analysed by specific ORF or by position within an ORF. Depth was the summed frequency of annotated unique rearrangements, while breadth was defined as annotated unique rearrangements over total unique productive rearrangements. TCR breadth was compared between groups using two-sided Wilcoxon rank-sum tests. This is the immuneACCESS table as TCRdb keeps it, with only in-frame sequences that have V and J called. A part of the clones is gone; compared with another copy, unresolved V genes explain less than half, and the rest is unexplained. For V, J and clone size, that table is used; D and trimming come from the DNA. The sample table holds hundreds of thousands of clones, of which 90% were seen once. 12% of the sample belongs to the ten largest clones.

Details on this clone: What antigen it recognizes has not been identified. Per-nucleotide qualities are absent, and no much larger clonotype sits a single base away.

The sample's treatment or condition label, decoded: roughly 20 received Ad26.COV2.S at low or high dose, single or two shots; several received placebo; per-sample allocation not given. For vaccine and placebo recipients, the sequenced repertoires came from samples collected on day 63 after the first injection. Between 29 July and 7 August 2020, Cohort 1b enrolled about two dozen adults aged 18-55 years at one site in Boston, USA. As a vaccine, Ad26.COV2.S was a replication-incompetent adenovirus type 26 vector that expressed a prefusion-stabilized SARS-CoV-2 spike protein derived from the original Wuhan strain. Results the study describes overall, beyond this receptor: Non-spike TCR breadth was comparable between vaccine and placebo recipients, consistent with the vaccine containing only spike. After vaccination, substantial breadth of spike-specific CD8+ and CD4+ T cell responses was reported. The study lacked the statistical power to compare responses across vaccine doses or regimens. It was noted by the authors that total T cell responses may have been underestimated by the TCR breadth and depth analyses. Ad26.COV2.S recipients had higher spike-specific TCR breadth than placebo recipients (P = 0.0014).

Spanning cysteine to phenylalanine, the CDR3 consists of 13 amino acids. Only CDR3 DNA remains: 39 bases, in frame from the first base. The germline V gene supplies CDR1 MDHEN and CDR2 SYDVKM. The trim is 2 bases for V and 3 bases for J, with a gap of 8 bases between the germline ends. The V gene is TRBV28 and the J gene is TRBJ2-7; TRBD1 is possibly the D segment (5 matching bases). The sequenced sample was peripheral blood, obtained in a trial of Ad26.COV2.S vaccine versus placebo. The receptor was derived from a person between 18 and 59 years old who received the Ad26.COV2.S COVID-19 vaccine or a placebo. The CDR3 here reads CASSLADNYEQYF. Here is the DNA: TGTGCCAGCAGTTTAGCGGACAACTACGAGCAGTACTTC.